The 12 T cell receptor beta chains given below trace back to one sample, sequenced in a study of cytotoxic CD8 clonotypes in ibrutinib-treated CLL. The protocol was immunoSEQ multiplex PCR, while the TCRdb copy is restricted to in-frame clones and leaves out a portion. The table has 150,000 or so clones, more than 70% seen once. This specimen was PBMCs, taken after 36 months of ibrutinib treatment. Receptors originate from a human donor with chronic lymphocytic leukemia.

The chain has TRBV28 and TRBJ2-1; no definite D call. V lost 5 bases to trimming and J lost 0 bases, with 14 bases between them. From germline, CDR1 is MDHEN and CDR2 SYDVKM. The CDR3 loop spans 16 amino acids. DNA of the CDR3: TGTGCCAGCAGTGTAACCGACGGTAGCTCCTACAATGAGCAGTTCTTC. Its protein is CASSVTDGSSYNEQFF.

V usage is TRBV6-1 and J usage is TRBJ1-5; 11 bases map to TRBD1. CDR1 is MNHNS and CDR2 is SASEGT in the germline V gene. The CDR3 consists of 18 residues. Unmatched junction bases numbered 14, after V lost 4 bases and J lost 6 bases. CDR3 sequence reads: CASSGGTGGLAEGQPQHF. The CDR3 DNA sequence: TGTGCCAGCAGTGGAGGGACAGGGGGACTAGCGGAAGGTCAGCCCCAGCATTTT.

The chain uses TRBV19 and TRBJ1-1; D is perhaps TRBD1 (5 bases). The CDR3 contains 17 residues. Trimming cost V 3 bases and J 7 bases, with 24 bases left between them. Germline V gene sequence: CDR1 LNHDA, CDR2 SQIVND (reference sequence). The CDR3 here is CASSIEVSGTMRREAFF. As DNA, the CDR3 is TGTGCCAGTAGTATCGAAGTATCCGGGACCATGCGCCGTGAAGCTTTCTTT.

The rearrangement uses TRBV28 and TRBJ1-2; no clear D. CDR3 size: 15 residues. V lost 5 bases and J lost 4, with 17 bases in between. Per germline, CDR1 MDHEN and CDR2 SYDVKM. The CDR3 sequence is CASSLSEETIYGYTF. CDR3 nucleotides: TGTGCCAGCAGTCTAAGCGAAGAGACCATCTATGGCTACACCTTC.

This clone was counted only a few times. The CDR3 sequence: CAISEAGGSGGNQETQYF. CDR3 DNA sequence: TGTGCCATCAGTGAGGCCGGGGGTAGCGGGGGGAACCAAGAGACCCAGTACTTC. The chain employs TRBV10-3 and TRBJ2-5; 10 nucleotides align to TRBD2. J lost 0 bases, V lost 2 bases, and 9 bases had no gene match. The CDR3 has 18 amino acids. The germline gives CDR1 ENHRY, CDR2 SYGVKD.

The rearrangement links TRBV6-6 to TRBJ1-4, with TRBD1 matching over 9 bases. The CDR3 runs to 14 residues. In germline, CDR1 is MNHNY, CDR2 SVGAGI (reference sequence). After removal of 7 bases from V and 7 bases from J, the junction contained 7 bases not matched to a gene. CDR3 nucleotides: TGTGCCAGCACCCCGGGACAGGGTTCTGAAAAACTGTTTTTT. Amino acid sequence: CASTPGQGSEKLFF.

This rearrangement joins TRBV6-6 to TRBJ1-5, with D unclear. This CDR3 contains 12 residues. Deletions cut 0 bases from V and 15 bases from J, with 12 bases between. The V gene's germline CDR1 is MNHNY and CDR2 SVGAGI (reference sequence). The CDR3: CASSYSNGEGHF. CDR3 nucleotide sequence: TGTGCCAGCAGTTACTCGAATGGGGAAGGGCATTTT.

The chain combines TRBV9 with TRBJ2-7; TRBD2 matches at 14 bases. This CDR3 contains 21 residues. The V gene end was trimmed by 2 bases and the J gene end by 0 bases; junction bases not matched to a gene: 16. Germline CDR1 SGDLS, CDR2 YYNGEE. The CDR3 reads CASSVLPMGGLAGDNSYEQYF. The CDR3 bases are TGTGCCAGCAGCGTCCTGCCGATGGGGGGACTAGCGGGAGACAACTCCTACGAGCAGTACTTC.

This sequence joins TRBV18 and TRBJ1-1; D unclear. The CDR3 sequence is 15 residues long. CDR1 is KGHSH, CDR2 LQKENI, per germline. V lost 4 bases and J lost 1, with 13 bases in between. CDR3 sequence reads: CASSQRTLENTEAFF. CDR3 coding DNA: TGTGCCAGCTCACAAAGGACCCTTGAGAACACTGAAGCTTTCTTT.

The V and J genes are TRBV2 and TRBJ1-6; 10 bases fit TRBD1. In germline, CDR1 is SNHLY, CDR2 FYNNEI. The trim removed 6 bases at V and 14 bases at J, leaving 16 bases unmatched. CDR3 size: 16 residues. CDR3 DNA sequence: TGTGCCAGCAGGATGGGGGTGAGAGACAGGGGGCTCACCCTCCACTTT. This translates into CASRMGVRDRGLTLHF.

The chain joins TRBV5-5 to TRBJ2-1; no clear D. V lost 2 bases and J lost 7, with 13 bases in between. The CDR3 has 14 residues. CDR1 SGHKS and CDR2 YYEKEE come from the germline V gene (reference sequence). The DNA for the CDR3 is TGTGCCAGCAGCTTCGGACGTAGATCGAATGAGCAGTTCTTC. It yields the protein CASSFGRRSNEQFF.

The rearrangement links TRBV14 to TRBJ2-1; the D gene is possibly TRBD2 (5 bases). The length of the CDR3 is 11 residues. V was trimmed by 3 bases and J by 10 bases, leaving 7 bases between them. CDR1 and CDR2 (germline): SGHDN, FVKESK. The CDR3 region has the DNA TGTGCCAGCAGCCAGACTACAGAGCAGTTCTTC. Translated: CASSQTTEQFF.